Following are 30 T cell receptor beta chains from one sample sequenced in a study of spatial heterogeneity in lung cancer. TCRdb re-analysed the 5' RACE reads in MiXCR, keeping a single row per CDR3 protein. In the table there are about 75,000 distinct CDR3 sequences, 10% to 15% of which are singletons. Time point noted: sample taken at primary tumor resection. Extraction of whole RNA from tumor, nontumor lung or frozen PBMC preceded unsorted sequencing. Sequences were derived from PBMCs, sampled at surgery. All receptors come from a male donor with early-stage non-small cell lung cancer.

This clonotype showed up just a few times. V gene TRBV2 combines with J gene TRBJ2-2; no clear D gene. Per germline, CDR1 SNHLY and CDR2 FYNNEI. The germline V and J ends were trimmed by 7 bases and 3 bases, with 9 bases remaining between them. There are 13 residues in the CDR3. The CDR3 region is CASTGPDTGELFF. The CDR3 nucleotides read TGTGCCAGCACCGGACCGGACACCGGGGAGCTGTTTTTT.

This clonotype was detected many times. The chain combines TRBV9 with TRBJ2-2; no clear D. CDR1 and CDR2 from the germline V gene are SGDLS and YYNGEE. The V and J ends lost 0 bases and 4 bases respectively, with 7 bases between them. The CDR3 runs 14 residues. CDR3 region: CASSVVAVTGELFF. The CDR3 coding sequence is TGTGCCAGCAGCGTAGTTGCAGTCACCGGGGAGCTGTTTTTT. The full variable domain, its missing parts supplied by reference TRBV9 and TRBJ2-2, is DSGVTQTPKHLITATGQRVTLRCSPRSGDLSVYWYQQSLDQGLQFLIQYYNGEERAKGNILERFSAQQFPDLHSELNLSSLELGDSALYFCASSVVAVTGELFFGEGSRLTVL.

This clonotype was counted between two and nine times. V usage is TRBV20-1 and J usage is TRBJ1-1; a possible D gene is TRBD1 (5 bases). Germline assignment: CDR1 DFQATT and CDR2 SNEGSKA (reference sequence). V was shortened by 1 base and J by 1 base, with 13 bases between the two germline ends. The CDR3 is 15 residues long. Here the CDR3 reads CSARGMRQGNTEAFF. The CDR3, as DNA: TGCAGTGCTAGAGGTATGAGGCAGGGGAACACTGAAGCTTTCTTT.

There are many counts of this clonotype. The chain joins TRBV5-1 to TRBJ1-1; D is perhaps TRBD1 (5 bases). The V end lost 4 bases, the J end lost 2 bases, and 18 bases lay between the germline ends. CDR1 and CDR2 (germline): SGHRS, YFSETQ. This CDR3 has 16 residues. CDR3 sequence reads: CASSPRQGRANTEAFF. CDR3 bases: TGCGCCAGCAGCCCGCGCCAGGGCAGGGCCAACACTGAAGCTTTCTTT.

This clonotype was counted between two and nine times. The chain recombines TRBV10-3 with TRBJ1-3; TRBD1 matches at 7 bases. CDR3 length equals 17 residues. V trimming: 1 base; J trimming: 0 bases; junction bases outside the gene matches: 6. CDR1 ENHRY and CDR2 SYGVKD come from the germline V gene. The CDR3 sequence is CAISEWDSFFSGNTIYF. The CDR3 nucleotides are TGTGCCATCAGTGAGTGGGACAGCTTTTTCTCTGGAAACACCATATATTTT.

In its sample, this clonotype was seen a few times. The rearrangement links TRBV20-1 to TRBJ1-1; possibly TRBD1 for D (5 bases). The CDR3 is made up of 14 amino acids. V gave up 2 bases and J gave up 0 bases, with 10 bases separating them. Germline-derived CDR1 and CDR2 are DFQATT and SNEGSKA (reference sequence). CDR3 protein: CSARNRGMNTEAFF. The CDR3, as DNA: TGCAGTGCTAGAAACCGGGGGATGAACACTGAAGCTTTCTTT.

This clonotype was detected only a few times. Here the CDR3 DNA reads TGTGCCACTGACACTCACCCGGGGGCGACTGGCTACACCTTC. It translates to CATDTHPGATGYTF. The chain recombines TRBV19 with TRBJ1-2, with a tentative D call TRBD1 (6 bases). The V end lost 10 bases, the J end lost 7 bases, and 22 bases lay between the germline ends. The CDR3 extends over 14 amino acids. Germline lookup yields CDR1 LNHDA and CDR2 SQIVND (reference sequence).

This clonotype has more than one count but fewer than ten. This chain joins TRBV12-3 or TRBV12-4 and TRBJ2-5; D could derive from TRBD1 or TRBD2 (5 bases each). V gave up 5 bases and J gave up 10 bases, with 17 bases separating them. The CDR3 sequence is 13 residues long. The CDR3 DNA follows: TGTGCCAGCAGTCCCGGGACCCCGGCTGGCCAGTACTTC. This sequence encodes CASSPGTPAGQYF.

Many counts were recorded for this clonotype. The chain is built from TRBV4-1 and TRBJ1-4; no firm D call. Germline V gene data show CDR1 as MGHRA and CDR2 as YSYEKL. V lost 6 bases and J lost 8, with 25 bases in between. The CDR3 has 17 residues. The CDR3 is CASSHHSLDRLGEKLFF. The CDR3 DNA reads TGCGCCAGCAGTCACCATTCCTTGGACCGTCTTGGGGAAAAACTGTTTTTT.

This clonotype has just a few counts. This CDR3 reads CSARVIGFGYTF. The DNA of the CDR3 is TGCAGTGCTAGAGTAATAGGGTTCGGCTACACCTTC. The V and J genes are TRBV20-1 and TRBJ1-2; D uncertain. This CDR3 is 12 amino acids long. The V and J ends lost 1 base and 8 bases respectively, with 11 bases between them. The germline V gene encodes CDR1 DFQATT and CDR2 SNEGSKA (reference sequence).

The chain combines TRBV29-1 with TRBJ1-6; 8 nucleotides align to TRBD1. The V gene's germline CDR1 is SQVTM and CDR2 ANQGSEA. The CDR3 totals 13 residues. The J segment lost 6 bases and the V segment lost 5 bases, leaving 3 bases of the junction unmatched. The CDR3 loop is CSVQGASNSPLHF. DNA of the CDR3: TGCAGCGTTCAGGGGGCTAGTAATTCACCCCTCCACTTT. Combining the CDR3 with reference TRBV29-1 and TRBJ1-6 gives the whole variable domain SAVISQKPSRDICQRGTSLTIQCQVDSQVTMMFWYRQQPGQSLTLIATANQGSEATYESGFVIDKFPISRPNLTFSTLTVSNMSPEDSSIYLCSVQGASNSPLHFGNGTRLTVT.

This clonotype was seen repeatedly, ten times or more. This chain joins TRBV2 and TRBJ1-5; no definite D call. The ends were cut back, 7 bases at V and 6 bases at J, with 19 bases in the middle. The CDR3 is made up of 15 amino acids. Germline assignment: CDR1 SNHLY and CDR2 FYNNEI. CDR3 amino acids: CASTTEGSPGQPQHF. CDR3 nucleotide sequence: TGTGCCAGCACCACCGAAGGGTCCCCCGGTCAGCCCCAGCATTTT.

In DNA form, the CDR3 reads TGCAGTGCTCCTAGTTCCTACAATGAGCAGTTCTTC. This translates into CSAPSSYNEQFF. J is TRBJ2-1 and V is TRBV20-1, with D unresolved. Trimming took 5 bases from V and 1 from J, leaving 6 bases between them. Per germline, CDR1 DFQATT and CDR2 SNEGSKA (reference sequence). The CDR3 is 12 residues long.

This clonotype has a handful of counts. The genes are TRBV6-5 and TRBJ1-1; tentatively, D is TRBD1 (5 bases). CDR1 MNHEY and CDR2 SVGAGI come from the germline V gene. V was cut by 7 bases and J by 5 bases, with 11 bases left in between. The CDR3 runs 12 residues. CDR3 in amino acids: CASNRPGTEAFF. CDR3 nucleotide sequence: TGTGCCAGCAACAGGCCGGGAACTGAAGCTTTCTTT.

V and J are TRBV7-9 and TRBJ2-7; D perhaps matches TRBD1 (6 bases). V was cut by 2 bases and J by 12 bases, with 14 bases left in between. This CDR3 region has 12 residues. Germline CDR1 is SEHNR and CDR2 is FQNEAQ (reference sequence). CDR3 sequence reads: CASSLIRDTSYF. In DNA, the CDR3 is TGTGCCAGCAGCTTAATCCGGGACACCTCGTACTTC.

This clonotype was found a few times. The chain is built from TRBV10-3 and TRBJ2-1, with 7 bases aligning to TRBD2. Germline assignment: CDR1 ENHRY and CDR2 SYGVKD. The junction had 8 bases not matched to a gene; V was cut back by 7 bases and J by 5 bases. This CDR3 spans 14 amino acids. The CDR3 bases are TGTGCCATCACCGGCCCCAGCGGGAACAATGAGCAGTTCTTC. This gives the protein CAITGPSGNNEQFF.

This clonotype was counted a few times. The chain employs TRBV27 and TRBJ1-5, with no clear D. Trimming removed 5 bases at V and 4 bases at J, with 9 bases between. The germline V gene has CDR1 MNHEY and CDR2 SMNVEV (reference sequence). The CDR3 consists of 13 residues. CDR3 region: CASSNGLNQPQHF. The CDR3 coding sequence is TGTGCCAGCAGTAACGGATTAAATCAGCCCCAGCATTTT.

This rearrangement joins TRBV3-1 to TRBJ2-7; 8 nucleotides line up with TRBD1. CDR3 length equals 15 residues. With V trimmed by 1 base and J by 2 bases, 4 bases remained unmatched. Germline V gene sequence: CDR1 LGHDT, CDR2 YNNKEL (reference sequence). In DNA, the CDR3 is TGTGCCAGCAGCCAAGGAGCGACAGGGGCCTACGAGCAGTACTTC. Encoded protein: CASSQGATGAYEQYF.

The chain links TRBV20-1 to TRBJ1-5; no clear D gene. CDR1 is DFQATT and CDR2 is SNEGSKA in the germline V gene (reference sequence). The CDR3 sequence is 12 residues long. Trimming removed 2 bases at V and 3 bases at J, with 5 bases between. The CDR3 is CSARTVNQPQHF. Written as DNA, the CDR3 is TGCAGTGCTAGAACTGTCAATCAGCCCCAGCATTTT.

This clonotype is a singleton in its sample. This chain uses TRBV12-3 or TRBV12-4 with TRBJ1-1, with a possible D match to TRBD1 (5 bases). V was clipped by 6 bases and J by 8 bases, with 16 bases between them. The CDR3 is 13 residues long. The CDR3 DNA reads TGTGCCAGCAGCTTCGAAACTGAGGGGGAAGCTTTCTTT. It is translated as CASSFETEGEAFF.

This clonotype was seen many times. V and J are TRBV6-2 or TRBV6-3 and TRBJ2-1, with D uncertain. This CDR3 has 11 amino acids. The ends were cut back, 4 bases at V and 3 bases at J, with 1 base in the middle. Germline V CDR1 and CDR2: MNHEY, SVGEGT. CDR3 sequence (DNA): TGTGCCAGCAGTTTCTACAATGAGCAGTTCTTC. Translating it yields CASSFYNEQFF.

On this clonotype: This clone may be a read error of a much larger clone one base away. This chain links TRBV4-1 with TRBJ1-1; D might be TRBD1 (5 bases). The CDR3 sequence is 15 residues long. Germline CDR1 reads MGHRA; CDR2 reads YSYEKL. The CDR3 reads CASSWAYDSDTEAIF. The CDR3 bases are TGCGCCAGCAGCTGGGCTTACGACAGCGACACTGAAGCTATCTTT.

This clonotype was detected ten times or more. The V call is TRBV6-5, the J call TRBJ2-7; a possible D gene is TRBD2 (6 bases). The CDR3 is made up of 15 amino acids. Germline CDR1 MNHEY, CDR2 SVGAGI. V lost 0 bases and J 5 bases, leaving 14 bases between the germline ends. The CDR3 nucleotides read TGTGCCAGCAGTTACTCATGGTCCAGCGGGCACGAGCAGTACTTC. Protein product: CASSYSWSSGHEQYF.

In its sample, this clonotype was seen many times. The gene calls are TRBV20-1 and TRBJ2-7; D might be TRBD2 (5 bases). With 5 bases removed from V and 3 bases from J, the gap between germline ends came to 8 bases. The CDR3 covers 11 residues. Germline lookup yields CDR1 DFQATT and CDR2 SNEGSKA (reference sequence). The CDR3 bases are TGCAGTGCTCCACGGGACTACGAGCAGTACTTC. Translated: CSAPRDYEQYF.

At least ten counts were recorded for this clonotype. The rearrangement joins TRBV10-3 to TRBJ2-3; 9 bases line up with TRBD2. Germline V gives CDR1 ENHRY, CDR2 SYGVKD. The CDR3 is made up of 15 amino acids. Unmatched junction bases numbered 3, after V lost 5 bases and J lost 0 bases. The CDR3 nucleotides are TGTGCCATCAGTAGCGGGAGGATCAGCACAGATACGCAGTATTTT. It codes for CAISSGRISTDTQYF.

The chain uses TRBV6-5 and TRBJ1-2; D is possibly TRBD1 (5 bases). CDR1 MNHEY and CDR2 SVGAGI come from the germline V gene. Trimming cost V 2 bases and J 3 bases, with 10 bases left between them. The CDR3 loop spans 14 amino acids. The CDR3 DNA reads as TGTGCCAGCAGTTACAGGGGCCGCGACTATGGCTACACCTTC. Amino acid sequence: CASSYRGRDYGYTF.

V is TRBV29-1 and J is TRBJ2-3, with D perhaps matching TRBD1 (5 bases). This CDR3 is 16 amino acids long. In germline, CDR1 is SQVTM, CDR2 ANQGSEA. CDR3 nucleotides: TGCAACGTCGCCTCTGGAAGGGGCTCCCGCACAGATACGCAGTATTTT. Its translation is CNVASGRGSRTDTQYF.

V is TRBV7-2 and J is TRBJ2-1, with TRBD2 matching over 8 bases. Germline V gives CDR1 SGHTA, CDR2 FQGNSA. After removal of 5 bases from V and 9 bases from J, the junction contained 12 bases not matched to a gene. The CDR3 is 15 amino acids. CDR3: CASSLSLREGVEQFF. CDR3 bases: TGTGCCAGCAGCCTCTCACTTCGGGAGGGCGTTGAGCAGTTCTTC.

This clonotype was picked up a small number of times. The chain is built from TRBV4-2 and TRBJ2-6; the D is unclear. CDR1 and CDR2 (germline): LGHNA, YNFKEQ. This CDR3 region has 15 residues. The V end was cut by 4 bases, the J end by 4 bases, with 11 bases between. The CDR3 DNA reads as TGTGCCAGCAGCCTTTACAGTTCCGGGGCCAACGTCCTGACTTTC. Translation gives CASSLYSSGANVLTF.

The J gene is TRBJ2-5, the V gene TRBV6-1; D ambiguous. Germline V CDR1 and CDR2: MNHNS, SASEGT. CDR3 length equals 14 residues. Deletions cut 8 bases from V and 2 bases from J, with 15 bases between. CDR3: CASVQALNQETQYF. In DNA, the CDR3 is TGTGCCAGCGTCCAGGCCCTCAATCAAGAGACCCAGTACTTC.